The clone carrying this TCR beta chain was counted between two and nine times. Its target is unknown. The data derive from a study of T-cell memory formation after mild COVID-19. Whole-study results and caveats: Certain responding clones were present in pre-infection memory, suggesting participation of cross-reactive memory.

TCRdb ran MiXCR on the 5' RACE reads and lists one entry per CDR3 protein. The table lists approximately 400,000 distinct CDR3 sequences, 24% of them singletons, with around 9.5% in the top ten. The receptor's source is an adult woman who had mild COVID-19 (a few samples of this study predate the infection). Cell type and time point are not known. The sample was PBMCs or a T cell subset sorted from them (not recorded which).

CDR3 region: CASSPYGTGDGYTF. CDR3 DNA: TGTGCCAGCAGCCCATATGGGACAGGGGACGGCTACACCTTC. The gene calls are TRBV6-2 or TRBV6-3 and TRBJ1-2; 10 bases align to TRBD1. CDR1 and CDR2 from the germline V gene are MNHEY and SVGEGT. CDR3 size: 14 residues. Trimming took 6 bases from V and 8 from J; bases not matched to a gene: 9.